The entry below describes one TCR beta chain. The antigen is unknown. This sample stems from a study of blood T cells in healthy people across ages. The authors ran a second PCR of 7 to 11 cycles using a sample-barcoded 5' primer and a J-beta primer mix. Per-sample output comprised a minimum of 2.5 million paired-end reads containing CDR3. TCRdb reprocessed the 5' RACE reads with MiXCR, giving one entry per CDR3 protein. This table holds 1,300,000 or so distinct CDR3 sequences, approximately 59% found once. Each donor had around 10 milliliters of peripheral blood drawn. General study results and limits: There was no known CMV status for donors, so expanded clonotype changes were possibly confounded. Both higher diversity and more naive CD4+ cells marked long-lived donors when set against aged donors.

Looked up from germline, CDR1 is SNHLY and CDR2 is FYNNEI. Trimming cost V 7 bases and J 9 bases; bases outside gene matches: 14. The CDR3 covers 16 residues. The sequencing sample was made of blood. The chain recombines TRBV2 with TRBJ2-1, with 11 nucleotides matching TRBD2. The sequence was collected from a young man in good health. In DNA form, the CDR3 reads TGTGCCAGCACGCTACCGGGACTAGCGGCCAATTTTGAGCAGTTCTTC. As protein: CASTLPGLAANFEQFF.